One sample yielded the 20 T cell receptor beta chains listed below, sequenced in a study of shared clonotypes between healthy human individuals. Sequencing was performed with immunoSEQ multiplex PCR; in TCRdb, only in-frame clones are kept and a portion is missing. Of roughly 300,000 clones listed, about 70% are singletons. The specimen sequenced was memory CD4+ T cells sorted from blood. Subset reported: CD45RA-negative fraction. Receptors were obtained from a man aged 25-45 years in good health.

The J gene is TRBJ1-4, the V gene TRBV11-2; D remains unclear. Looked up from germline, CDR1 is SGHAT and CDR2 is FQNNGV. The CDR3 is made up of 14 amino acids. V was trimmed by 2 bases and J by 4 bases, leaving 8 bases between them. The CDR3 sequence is CASSLMRDNEKLFF. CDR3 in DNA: TGTGCCAGCAGCTTAATGAGGGATAATGAAAAACTGTTTTTT.

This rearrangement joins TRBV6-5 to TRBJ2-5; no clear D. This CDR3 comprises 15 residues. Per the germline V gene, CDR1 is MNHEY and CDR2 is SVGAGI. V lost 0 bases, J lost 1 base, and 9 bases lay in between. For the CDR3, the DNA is TGTGCCAGCAGTTACTCGATGGCAGCCCAAGAGACCCAGTACTTC. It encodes CASSYSMAAQETQYF.

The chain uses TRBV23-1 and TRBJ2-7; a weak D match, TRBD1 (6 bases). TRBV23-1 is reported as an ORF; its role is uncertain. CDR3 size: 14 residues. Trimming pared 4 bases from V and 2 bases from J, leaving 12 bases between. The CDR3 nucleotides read TGCGCCAGCAGTCCCCCGGGACACCCCTACGAGCAGTACTTC. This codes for CASSPPGHPYEQYF.

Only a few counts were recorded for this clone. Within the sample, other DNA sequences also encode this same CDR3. CDR3 sequence: CASSPGQGTYEQYF. In DNA form, the CDR3 reads TGTGCCAGCAGCCCTGGACAGGGTACCTACGAGCAGTACTTC. This sequence joins TRBV2 and TRBJ2-7; TRBD1 matches 8 bases. Germline V gene sequence: CDR1 SNHLY, CDR2 FYNNEI. With V trimmed by 6 bases and J by 2 bases, 6 bases remained unmatched. The CDR3 has 14 residues.

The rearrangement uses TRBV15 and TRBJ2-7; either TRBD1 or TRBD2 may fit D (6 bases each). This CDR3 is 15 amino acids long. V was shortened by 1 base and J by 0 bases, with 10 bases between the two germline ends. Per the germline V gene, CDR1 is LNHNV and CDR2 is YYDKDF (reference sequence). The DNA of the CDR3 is TGTGCCACCAGCAGAGGCGGGACAACCTCCTACGAGCAGTACTTC. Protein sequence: CATSRGGTTSYEQYF.

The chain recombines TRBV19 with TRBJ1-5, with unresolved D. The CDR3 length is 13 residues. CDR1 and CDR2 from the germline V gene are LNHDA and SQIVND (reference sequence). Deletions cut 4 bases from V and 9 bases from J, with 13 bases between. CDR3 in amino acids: CASSTAGEGPQHF. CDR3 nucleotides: TGTGCCAGTAGTACGGCAGGCGAGGGGCCCCAGCATTTT.

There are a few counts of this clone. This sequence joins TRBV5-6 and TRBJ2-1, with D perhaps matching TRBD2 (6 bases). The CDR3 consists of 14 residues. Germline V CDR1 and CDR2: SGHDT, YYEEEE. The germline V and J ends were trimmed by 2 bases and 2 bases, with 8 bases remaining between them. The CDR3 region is CASSFTGAYNEQFF. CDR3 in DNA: TGTGCCAGCAGCTTTACGGGGGCCTACAATGAGCAGTTCTTC.

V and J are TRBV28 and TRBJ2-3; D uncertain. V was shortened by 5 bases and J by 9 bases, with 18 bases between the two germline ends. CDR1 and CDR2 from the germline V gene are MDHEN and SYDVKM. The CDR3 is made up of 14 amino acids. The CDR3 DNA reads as TGTGCCAGCAGTCCAATAGCCGGCGCTAACACGCAGTATTTT. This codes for CASSPIAGANTQYF.

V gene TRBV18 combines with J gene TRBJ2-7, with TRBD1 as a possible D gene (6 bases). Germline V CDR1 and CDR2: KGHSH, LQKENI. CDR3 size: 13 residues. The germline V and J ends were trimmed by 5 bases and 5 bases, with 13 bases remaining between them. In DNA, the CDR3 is TGTGCCAGCTCAGGGCAAACAGGGCACGAGCAGTACTTC. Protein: CASSGQTGHEQYF.

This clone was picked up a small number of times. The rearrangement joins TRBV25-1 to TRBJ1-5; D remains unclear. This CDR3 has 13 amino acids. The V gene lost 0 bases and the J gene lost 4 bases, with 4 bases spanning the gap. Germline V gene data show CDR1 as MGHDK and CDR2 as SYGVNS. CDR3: CASSEYTNQPQHF. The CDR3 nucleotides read TGTGCCAGCAGTGAATACACTAATCAGCCCCAGCATTTT.

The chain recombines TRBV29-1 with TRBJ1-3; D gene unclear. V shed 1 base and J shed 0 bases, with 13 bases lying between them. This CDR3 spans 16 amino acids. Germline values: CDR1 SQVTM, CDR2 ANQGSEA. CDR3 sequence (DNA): TGCAGCGTTGAAGTCCAGGAGCCAGGCTCTGGAAACACCATATATTTT. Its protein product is CSVEVQEPGSGNTIYF.

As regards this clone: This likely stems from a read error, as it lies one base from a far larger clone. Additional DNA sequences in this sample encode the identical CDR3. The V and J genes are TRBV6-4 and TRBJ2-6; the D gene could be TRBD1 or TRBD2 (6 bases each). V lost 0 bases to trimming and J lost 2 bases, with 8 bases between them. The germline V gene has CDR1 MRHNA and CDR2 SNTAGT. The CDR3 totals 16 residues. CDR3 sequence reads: CASSDSGGAGANVLTF. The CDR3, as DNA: TGTGCCAGCAGTGACTCCGGGGGCGCTGGGGCCAACGTCCTGACTTTC.

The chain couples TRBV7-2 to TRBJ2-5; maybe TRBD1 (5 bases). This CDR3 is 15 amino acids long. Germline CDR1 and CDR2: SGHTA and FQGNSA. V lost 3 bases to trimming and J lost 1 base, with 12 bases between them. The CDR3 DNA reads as TGTGCCAGCAGCTTTGCAGGGTTTTCCCAAGAGACCCAGTACTTC. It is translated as CASSFAGFSQETQYF.

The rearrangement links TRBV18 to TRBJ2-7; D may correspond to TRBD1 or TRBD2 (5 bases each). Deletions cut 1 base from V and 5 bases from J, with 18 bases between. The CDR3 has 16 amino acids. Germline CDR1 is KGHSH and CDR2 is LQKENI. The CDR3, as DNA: TGTGCCAGCTCACCACTTCCGGGACCGCAAGACCACGAGCAGTACTTC. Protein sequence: CASSPLPGPQDHEQYF. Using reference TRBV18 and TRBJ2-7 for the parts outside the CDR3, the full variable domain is NAGVMQNPRHLVRRRGQEARLRCSPMKGHSHVYWYRQLPEEGLKFMVYLQKENIIDESGMPKERFSAEFPKEGPSILRIQQVVRGDSAAYFCASSPLPGPQDHEQYFGPGTRLTVT.

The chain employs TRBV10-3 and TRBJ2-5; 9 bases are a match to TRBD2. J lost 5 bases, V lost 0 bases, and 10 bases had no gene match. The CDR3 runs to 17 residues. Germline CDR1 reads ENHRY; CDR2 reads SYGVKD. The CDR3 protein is CAISESAGGPSKETQYF. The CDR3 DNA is TGTGCCATCAGTGAGTCTGCGGGAGGGCCCTCTAAGGAGACCCAGTACTTC.

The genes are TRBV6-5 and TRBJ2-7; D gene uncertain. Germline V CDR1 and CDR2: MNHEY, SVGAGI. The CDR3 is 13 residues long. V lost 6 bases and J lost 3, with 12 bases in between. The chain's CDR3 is CASRPGDIYEQYF. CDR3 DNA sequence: TGTGCCAGCAGGCCTGGTGACATCTACGAGCAGTACTTC.

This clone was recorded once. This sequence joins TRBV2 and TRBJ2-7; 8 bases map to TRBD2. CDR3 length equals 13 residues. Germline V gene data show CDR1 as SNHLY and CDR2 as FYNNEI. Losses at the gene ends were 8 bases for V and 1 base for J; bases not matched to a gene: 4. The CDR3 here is CASREGSSYEQYF. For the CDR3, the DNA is TGTGCCAGCCGGGAGGGAAGTTCCTACGAGCAGTACTTC.

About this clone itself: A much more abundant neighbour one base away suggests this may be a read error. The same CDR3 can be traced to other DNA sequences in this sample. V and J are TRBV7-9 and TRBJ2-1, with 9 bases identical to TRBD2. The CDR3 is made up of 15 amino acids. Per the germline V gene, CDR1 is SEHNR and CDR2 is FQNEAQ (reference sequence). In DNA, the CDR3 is TGTGCTAGCAGCTTGAGAGCGGGAGGCGATGATGAGCAGTTCTTC. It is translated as CASSLRAGGDDEQFF. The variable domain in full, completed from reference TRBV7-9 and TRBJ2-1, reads DTGVSQNPRHKITKRGQNVTFRCDPISEHNRLYWYRQTLGQGPEFLTYFQNEAQLEKSRLLSDRFSAERPKGSFSTLEIQRTEQGDSAMYLCASSLRAGGDDEQFFGPGTRLTVL.

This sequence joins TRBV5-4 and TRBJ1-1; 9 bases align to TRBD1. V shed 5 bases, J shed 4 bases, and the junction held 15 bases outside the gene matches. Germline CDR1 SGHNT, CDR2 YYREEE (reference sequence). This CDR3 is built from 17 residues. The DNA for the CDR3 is TGTGCCAGCAGTGCCGGGACAGGGTCATACGTGGGCACTGAAGCTTTCTTT. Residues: CASSAGTGSYVGTEAFF.

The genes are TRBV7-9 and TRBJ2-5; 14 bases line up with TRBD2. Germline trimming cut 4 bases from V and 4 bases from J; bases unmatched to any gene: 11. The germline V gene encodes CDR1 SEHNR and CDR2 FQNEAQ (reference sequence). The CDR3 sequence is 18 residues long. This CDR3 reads CASSSGLTGLAGGETQYF. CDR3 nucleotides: TGTGCCAGCAGCTCAGGACTGACTGGACTAGCGGGGGGAGAGACCCAGTACTTC.